This T cell receptor beta chain originates from a study of human T cells and chemical hapten exposure. Study-wide findings and caveats: Sensitizing to DPC left TCRs with a frequency above 1 in 1000 unaltered.

Unmatched junction bases numbered 5, after V lost 3 bases and J lost 2 bases. Germline values: CDR1 LNHNV, CDR2 YYDKDF (reference sequence). The CDR3 has 15 amino acids. In its sample, this clonotype was seen many times. Its target is not known. The study used a library that attached unique molecular identifiers to individual cDNA molecules. As processed by the authors: Samples had a median of around 91,000 TCRs, ranging 23,224 to 690,600. MiXCR, applied by TCRdb to the RACE reads, yields one record per CDR3 protein. TCRdb, rather than the study authors, made the V and J calls. Here the sample spans 130,000 or so distinct CDR3 sequences, approximately 9% being singletons. The time point: healthy volunteer bleed at 2 weeks. It was unfractionated whole blood from which total RNA was extracted.

V is TRBV15 and J is TRBJ2-3, with 7 nucleotides matching TRBD1. Sequencing input: whole blood. The receptor's source is a male donor in good health. Some clones in this sample may be carry-over from other donors' samples. In nucleotides, the CDR3 is TGTGCCACCAGCAGCTTGGGACAGAACACAGATACGCAGTATTTT. Translation: CATSSLGQNTDTQYF. The variable domain in full, with the rest retrieved from reference TRBV15 and TRBJ2-3, is DAMVIQNPRYQVTQFGKPVTLSCSQTLNHNVMYWYQQKSSQAPKLLFHYYDKDFNNEADTPDNFQSRRPNTSFCFLDIRSPGLGDTAMYLCATSSLGQNTDTQYFGPGTRLTVL.